This TCR beta chain was captured in a study of blood T cell repertoires in COVID-19. On the study more broadly: COVID-19 samples, acute and convalescent, were from the United States, Italy and Spain.

Profiled with immunoSEQ multiplex PCR; TCRdb holds only in-frame clones, not every one. The repertoire holds roughly 260,000 clones, with approximately 91% as singletons. V was trimmed by 5 bases and J by 5 bases, leaving 24 bases between them. The CDR3 length is 17 residues. Per germline, CDR1 SGHVS and CDR2 FQNEAQ. Sequencing was performed on peripheral blood. This receptor was obtained from a young adult with COVID-19, enrolled during active disease. The chain uses TRBV7-8 and TRBJ2-5; a possible D gene is TRBD2 (5 bases). This CDR3 reads CASSLRDLPLSGETQYF. In DNA form, the CDR3 reads TGTGCCAGCAGCCTAAGGGATCTGCCACTCTCGGGGGAGACCCAGTACTTC.